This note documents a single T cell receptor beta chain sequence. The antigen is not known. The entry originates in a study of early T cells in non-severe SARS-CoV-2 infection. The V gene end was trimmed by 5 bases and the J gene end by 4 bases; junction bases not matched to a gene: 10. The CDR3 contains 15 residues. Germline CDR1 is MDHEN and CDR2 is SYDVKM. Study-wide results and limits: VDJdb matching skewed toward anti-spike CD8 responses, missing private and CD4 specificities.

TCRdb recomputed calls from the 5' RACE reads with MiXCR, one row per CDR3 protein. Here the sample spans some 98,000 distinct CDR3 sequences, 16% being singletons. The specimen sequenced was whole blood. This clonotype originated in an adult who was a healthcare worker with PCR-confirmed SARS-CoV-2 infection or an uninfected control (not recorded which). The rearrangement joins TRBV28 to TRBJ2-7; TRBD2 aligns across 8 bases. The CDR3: CASSPTAGGLYEQYF. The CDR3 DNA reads TGTGCCAGCAGTCCCACGGCGGGGGGATTATACGAGCAGTACTTC. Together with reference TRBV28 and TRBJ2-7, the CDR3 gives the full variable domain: DVKVTQSSRYLVKRTGEKVFLECVQDMDHENMFWYRQDPGLGLRLIYFSYDVKMKEKGDIPEGYSVSREKKERFSLILESASTNQTSMYLCASSPTAGGLYEQYFGPGTRLTVT.